This T cell receptor beta chain appears in the sequencing data of a study of T-cell memory formation after mild COVID-19. Study background: TCR clustering was largely donor specific. Points from the study as a whole: CD4+ contracting clones were mainly CM and EM; CD8+ ones, EMRA. From day 15 to 85, contracting clones were balanced between CD4 and CD8, whereas later expanders leaned toward CD4+. The pre-infection memory compartment contained some responding clones, suggesting cross-reactive memory joined.

The CDR3 runs to 15 residues. In germline, CDR1 is LGHNA, CDR2 YSLEER. J lost 6 bases, V lost 0 bases, and 6 bases had no gene match. Each CDR3 protein gets one entry after TCRdb re-called the 5' RACE reads with MiXCR. This sample has 200,000 to 250,000 distinct CDR3 sequences, with approximately 16% found just once. In regard to this clonotype: The target antigen is unknown.

The chain joins TRBV4-3 to TRBJ2-7; TRBD1 aligns across 9 bases. Specimen: PBMCs or a T cell subset sorted from them (not recorded which). The source of this sequence is a man aged 18 to 29 who had mild COVID-19 (a few samples of this study predate the infection). Cell type and time point are not known. The DNA for the CDR3 is TGCGCCAGCAGCCAAGAAGGGACAGGGAACCGCGAGCAGTACTTC. The encoded protein is CASSQEGTGNREQYF.